The rows below give T cell receptor beta chains drawn from one sample of a study of tumor-infiltrating lymphocytes in oesophageal squamous cell carcinoma. Each CDR3 protein gets one entry after TCRdb re-called the PCR reads with MiXCR. The sample yields roughly 9,000 distinct CDR3 sequences, roughly two thirds seen once. The source material was esophageal tumor tissue. All receptors derive from a female donor with esophageal squamous cell carcinoma. The conserved cysteine and the conserved F or W are not part of the CDR3 here.

>TRBV28|TRBJ1-2|12
ASRQGGTNYGYT
>TRBV7-4|NA|14
ASSWGLAGESGELF
>TRBV24-1|TRBJ1-2|9
ATFTPEGYT
>TRBV7-9|TRBJ2-1|10
ASREEERGQF
>TRBV6-2/TRBV6-3|TRBJ1-1|12
ASSLRTGGTEAF
>TRBV7-3|NA|14
ASSLNAQGSQETQY
>TRBV7-6|TRBJ2-7|14
ASSLTGGLLSYEQY
>TRBV5-4|TRBJ2-1|14
ASSLTGSLGDNEQF
>TRBV5-4|TRBJ2-5|11
ASSSDIQETQY
>TRBV7-6|NA|10
ASSLAHVTQY
>TRBV6-5|TRBJ1-2|11
ASSADSLRGYT
>TRBV7-2|NA|13
ASSLGLLGKNIQY
>TRBV6-1|TRBJ2-1|14
ASSQRTTGNYNEQF
>TRBV10-3|TRBJ2-5|13
AISSRTSGGETQY
>TRBV7-8|TRBJ2-5|11
ASSRNQRDEQY
>TRBV11-2|TRBJ2-2|12
ASSWGQGAGELF
>TRBV7-9|TRBJ2-1|13
ASSLVLGAGGEQF
>TRBV7-4|NA|13
ASSRTSGESNEQF
>TRBV7-2|NA|13
ASSSSRGSFDEQF
>TRBV12-5|TRBJ1-1|13
ASGFPRRVVTEAF